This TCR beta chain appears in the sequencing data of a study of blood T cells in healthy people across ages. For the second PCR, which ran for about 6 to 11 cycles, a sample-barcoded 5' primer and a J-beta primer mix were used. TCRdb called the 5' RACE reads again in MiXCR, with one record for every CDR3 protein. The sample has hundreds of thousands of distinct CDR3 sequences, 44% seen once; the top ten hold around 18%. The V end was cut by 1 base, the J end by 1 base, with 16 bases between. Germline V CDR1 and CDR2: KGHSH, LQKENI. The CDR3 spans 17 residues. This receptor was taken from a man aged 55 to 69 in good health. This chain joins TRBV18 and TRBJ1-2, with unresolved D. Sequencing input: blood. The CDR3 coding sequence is TGTGCCAGCTCACCACTTGGGCTTGGTGACATTAACTATGGCTACACCTTC. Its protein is CASSPLGLGDINYGYTF.